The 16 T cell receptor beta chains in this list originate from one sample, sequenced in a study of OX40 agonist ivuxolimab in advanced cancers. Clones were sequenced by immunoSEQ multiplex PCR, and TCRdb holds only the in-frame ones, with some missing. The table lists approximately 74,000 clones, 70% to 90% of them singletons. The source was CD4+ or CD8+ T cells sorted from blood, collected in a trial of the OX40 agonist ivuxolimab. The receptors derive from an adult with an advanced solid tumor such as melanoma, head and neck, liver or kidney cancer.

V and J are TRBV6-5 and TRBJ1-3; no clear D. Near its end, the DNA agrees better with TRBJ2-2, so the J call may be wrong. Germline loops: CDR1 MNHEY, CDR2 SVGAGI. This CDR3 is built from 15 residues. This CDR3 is CASSYTPASTGELFF. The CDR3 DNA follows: TGTGCCAGCAGTTACACTCCGGCTAGCACCGGGGAGCTGTTTTTT.

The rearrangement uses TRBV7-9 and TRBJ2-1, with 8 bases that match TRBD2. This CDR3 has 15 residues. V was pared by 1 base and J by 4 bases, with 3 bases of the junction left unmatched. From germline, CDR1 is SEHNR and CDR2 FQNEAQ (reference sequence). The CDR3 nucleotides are TGTGCCAGCAGCTTAGGACTAGCGCTTTACAATGAGCAGTTCTTC. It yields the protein CASSLGLALYNEQFF.

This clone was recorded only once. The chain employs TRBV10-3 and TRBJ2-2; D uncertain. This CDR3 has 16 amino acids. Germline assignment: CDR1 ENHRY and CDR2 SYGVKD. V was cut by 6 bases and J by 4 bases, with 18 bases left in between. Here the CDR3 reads CAIRGSAESGTGELFF. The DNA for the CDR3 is TGTGCCATCAGAGGGTCGGCGGAATCGGGCACCGGGGAGCTGTTTTTT.

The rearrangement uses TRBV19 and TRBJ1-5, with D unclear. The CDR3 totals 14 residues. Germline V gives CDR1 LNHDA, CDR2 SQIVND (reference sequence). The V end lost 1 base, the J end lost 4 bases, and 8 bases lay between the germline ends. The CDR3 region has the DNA TGTGCCAGTAGTATAGTTTCCTCGAATCAGCCCCAGCATTTT. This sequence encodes CASSIVSSNQPQHF.

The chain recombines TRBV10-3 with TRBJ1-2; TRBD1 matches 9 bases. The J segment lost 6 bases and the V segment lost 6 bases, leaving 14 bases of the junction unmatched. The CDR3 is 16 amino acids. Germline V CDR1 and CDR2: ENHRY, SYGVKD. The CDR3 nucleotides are TGTGCCATCAGAAACCAGGCCGGGACAGGGATGGATGGCTACACCTTC. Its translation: CAIRNQAGTGMDGYTF.

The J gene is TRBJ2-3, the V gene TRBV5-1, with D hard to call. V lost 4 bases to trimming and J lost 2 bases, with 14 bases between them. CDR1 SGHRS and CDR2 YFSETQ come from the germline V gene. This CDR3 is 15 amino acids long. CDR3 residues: CASSLLDKYTDTQYF. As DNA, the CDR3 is TGCGCCAGCAGCCTTCTTGACAAATACACAGATACGCAGTATTTT. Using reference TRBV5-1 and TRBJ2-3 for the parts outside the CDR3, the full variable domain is KAGVTQTPRYLIKTRGQQVTLSCSPISGHRSVSWYQQTPGQGLQFLFEYFSETQRNKGNFPGRFSGRQFSNSRSEMNVSTLELGDSALYLCASSLLDKYTDTQYFGPGTRLTVL.

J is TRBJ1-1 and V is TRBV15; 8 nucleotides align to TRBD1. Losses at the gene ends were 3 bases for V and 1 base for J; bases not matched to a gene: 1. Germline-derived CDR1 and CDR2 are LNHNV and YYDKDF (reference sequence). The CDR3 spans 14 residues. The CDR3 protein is CATSRDRANTEAFF. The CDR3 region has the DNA TGTGCCACCAGCAGGGACAGGGCGAACACTGAAGCTTTCTTT.

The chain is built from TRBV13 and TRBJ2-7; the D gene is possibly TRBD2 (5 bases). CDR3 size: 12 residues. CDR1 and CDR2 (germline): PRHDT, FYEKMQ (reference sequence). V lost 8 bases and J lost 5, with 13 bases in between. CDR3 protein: CASAGNSNEQYF. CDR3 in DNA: TGTGCCAGCGCCGGGAACTCAAACGAGCAGTACTTC.

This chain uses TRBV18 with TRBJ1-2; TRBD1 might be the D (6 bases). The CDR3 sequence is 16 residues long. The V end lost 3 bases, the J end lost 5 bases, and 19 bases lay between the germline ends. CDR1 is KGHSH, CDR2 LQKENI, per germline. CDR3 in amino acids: CASSPARGLGAYGYTF. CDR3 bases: TGTGCCAGCTCACCCGCCCGAGGTTTGGGGGCTTATGGCTACACCTTC.

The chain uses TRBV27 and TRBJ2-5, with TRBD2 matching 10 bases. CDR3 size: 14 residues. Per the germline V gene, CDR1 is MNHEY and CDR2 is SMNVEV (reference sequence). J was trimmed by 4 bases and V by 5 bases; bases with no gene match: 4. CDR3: CASSSLAGVETQYF. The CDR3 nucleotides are TGTGCCAGCAGTAGCCTAGCGGGAGTAGAGACCCAGTACTTC.

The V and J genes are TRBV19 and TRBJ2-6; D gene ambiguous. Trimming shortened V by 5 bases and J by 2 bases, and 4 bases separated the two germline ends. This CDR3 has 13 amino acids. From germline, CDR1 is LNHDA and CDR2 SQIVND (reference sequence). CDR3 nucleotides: TGTGCCAGTAGTGTGACTGGGGCCAACGTCCTGACTTTC. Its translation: CASSVTGANVLTF. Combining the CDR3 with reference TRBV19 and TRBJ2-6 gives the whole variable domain DGGITQSPKYLFRKEGQNVTLSCEQNLNHDAMYWYRQDPGQGLRLIYYSQIVNDFQKGDIAEGYSVSREKKESFPLTVTSAQKNPTAFYLCASSVTGANVLTFGAGSRLTVL.

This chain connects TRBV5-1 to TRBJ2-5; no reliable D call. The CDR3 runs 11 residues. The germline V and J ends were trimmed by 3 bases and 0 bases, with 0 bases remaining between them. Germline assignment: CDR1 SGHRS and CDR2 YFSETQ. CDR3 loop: CASSYQETQYF. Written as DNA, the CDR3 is TGCGCCAGCAGCTACCAAGAGACCCAGTACTTC.

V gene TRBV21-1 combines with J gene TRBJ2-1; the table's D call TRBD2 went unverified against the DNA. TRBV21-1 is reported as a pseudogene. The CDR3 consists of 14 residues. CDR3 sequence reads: CAAGVGPRYNEQFF. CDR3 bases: TGTGCAGCGGGGGTGGGGCCAAGGTACAATGAGCAGTTCTTC.

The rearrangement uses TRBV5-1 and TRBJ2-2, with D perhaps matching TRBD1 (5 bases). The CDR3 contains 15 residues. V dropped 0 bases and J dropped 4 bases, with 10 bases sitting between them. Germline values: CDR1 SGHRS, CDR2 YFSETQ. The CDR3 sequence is CASSLEPRVTGELFF. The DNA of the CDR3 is TGCGCCAGCAGCTTGGAACCCAGGGTCACCGGGGAGCTGTTTTTT. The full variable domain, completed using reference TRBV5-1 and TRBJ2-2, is KAGVTQTPRYLIKTRGQQVTLSCSPISGHRSVSWYQQTPGQGLQFLFEYFSETQRNKGNFPGRFSGRQFSNSRSEMNVSTLELGDSALYLCASSLEPRVTGELFFGEGSRLTVL.

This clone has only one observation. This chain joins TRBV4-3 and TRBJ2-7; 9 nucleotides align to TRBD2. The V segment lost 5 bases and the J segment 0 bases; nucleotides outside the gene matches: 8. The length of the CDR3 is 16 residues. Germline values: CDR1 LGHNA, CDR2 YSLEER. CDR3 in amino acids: CASSSELLAGSYEQYF. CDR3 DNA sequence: TGCGCCAGCAGCTCGGAGCTACTAGCGGGCTCCTACGAGCAGTACTTC.

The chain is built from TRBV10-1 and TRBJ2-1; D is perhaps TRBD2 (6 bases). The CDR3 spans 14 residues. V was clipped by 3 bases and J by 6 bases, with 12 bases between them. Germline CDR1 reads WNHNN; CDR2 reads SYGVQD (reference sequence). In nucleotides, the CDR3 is TGCGCCAGCAGTGATACGGGAGCGATCAATGAGCAGTTCTTC. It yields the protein CASSDTGAINEQFF.